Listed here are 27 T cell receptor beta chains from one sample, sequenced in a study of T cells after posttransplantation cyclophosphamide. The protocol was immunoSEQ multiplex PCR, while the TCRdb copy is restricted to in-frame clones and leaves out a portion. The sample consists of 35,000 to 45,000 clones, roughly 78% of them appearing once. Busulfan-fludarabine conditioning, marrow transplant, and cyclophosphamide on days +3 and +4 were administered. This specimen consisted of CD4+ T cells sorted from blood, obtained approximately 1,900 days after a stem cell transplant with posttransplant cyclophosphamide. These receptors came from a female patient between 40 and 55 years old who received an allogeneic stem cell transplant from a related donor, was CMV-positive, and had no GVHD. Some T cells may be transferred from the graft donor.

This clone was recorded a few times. The chain's CDR3 is CASSEIAPGEKLFF. The CDR3 nucleotides are TGTGCCAGCAGTGAGATAGCGCCCGGAGAAAAACTGTTTTTT. The chain joins TRBV2 to TRBJ1-4, with unresolved D. CDR3 length: 14 amino acids. V was cut by 3 bases and J by 8 bases, with 13 bases left in between. Germline values: CDR1 SNHLY, CDR2 FYNNEI. The variable domain in full, with the rest retrieved from reference TRBV2 and TRBJ1-4, is EPEVTQTPSHQVTQMGQEVILRCVPISNHLYFYWYRQILGQKVEFLVSFYNNEISEKSEIFDDQFSVERPDGSNFTLKIRSTKLEDSAMYFCASSEIAPGEKLFFGSGTQLSVL.

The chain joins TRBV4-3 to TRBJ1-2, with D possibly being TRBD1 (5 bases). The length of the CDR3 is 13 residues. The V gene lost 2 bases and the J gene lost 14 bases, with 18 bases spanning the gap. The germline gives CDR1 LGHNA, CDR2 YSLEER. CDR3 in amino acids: CASSQFRGNPWTF. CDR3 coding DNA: TGCGCCAGCAGCCAATTCCGGGGGAATCCGTGGACCTTC.

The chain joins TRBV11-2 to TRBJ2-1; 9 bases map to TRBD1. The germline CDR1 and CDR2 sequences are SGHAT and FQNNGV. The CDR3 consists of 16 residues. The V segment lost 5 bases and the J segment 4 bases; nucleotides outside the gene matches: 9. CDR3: CASSLRPGQGYNEQFF. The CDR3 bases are TGTGCCAGCAGCCTAAGACCGGGACAGGGTTACAATGAGCAGTTCTTC. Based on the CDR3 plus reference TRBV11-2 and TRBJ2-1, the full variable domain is EAGVAQSPRYKIIEKRQSVAFWCNPISGHATLYWYQQILGQGPKLLIQFQNNGVVDDSQLPKDRFSAERLKGVDSTLKIQPAKLEDSAVYLCASSLRPGQGYNEQFFGPGTRLTVL.

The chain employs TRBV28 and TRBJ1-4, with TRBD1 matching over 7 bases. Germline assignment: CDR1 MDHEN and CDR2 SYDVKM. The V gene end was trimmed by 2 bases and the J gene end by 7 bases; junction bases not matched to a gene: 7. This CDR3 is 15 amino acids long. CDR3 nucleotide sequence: TGTGCCAGCAGTTTAATCGACAGGGTGGGTGAAAAACTGTTTTTT. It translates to CASSLIDRVGEKLFF.

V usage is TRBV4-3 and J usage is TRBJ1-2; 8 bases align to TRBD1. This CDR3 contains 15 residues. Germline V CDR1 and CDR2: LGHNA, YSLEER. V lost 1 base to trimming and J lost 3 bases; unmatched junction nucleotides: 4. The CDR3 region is CASSQVGTGHYGYTF. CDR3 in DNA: TGCGCCAGCAGCCAAGTTGGGACAGGCCACTATGGCTACACCTTC.

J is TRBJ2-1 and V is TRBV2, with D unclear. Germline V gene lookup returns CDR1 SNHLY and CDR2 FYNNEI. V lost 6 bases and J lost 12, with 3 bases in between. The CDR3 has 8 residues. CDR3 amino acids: CASRRQFF. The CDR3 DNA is TGTGCCAGCAGGCGGCAGTTCTTC. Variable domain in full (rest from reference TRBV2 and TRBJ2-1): EPEVTQTPSHQVTQMGQEVILRCVPISNHLYFYWYRQILGQKVEFLVSFYNNEISEKSEIFDDQFSVERPDGSNFTLKIRSTKLEDSAMYFCASRRQFFGPGTRLTVL.

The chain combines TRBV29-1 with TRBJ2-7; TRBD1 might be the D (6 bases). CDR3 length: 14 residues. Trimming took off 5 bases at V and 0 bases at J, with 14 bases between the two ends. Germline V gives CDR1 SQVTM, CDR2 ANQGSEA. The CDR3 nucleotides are TGCAGCGTTACAGGGCCCCTGAACTCCTACGAGCAGTACTTC. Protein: CSVTGPLNSYEQYF.

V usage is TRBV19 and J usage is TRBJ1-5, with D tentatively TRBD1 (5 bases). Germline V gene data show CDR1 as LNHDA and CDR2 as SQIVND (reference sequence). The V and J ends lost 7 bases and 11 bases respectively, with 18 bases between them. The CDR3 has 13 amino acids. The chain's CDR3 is CASNGQGGWTQHF. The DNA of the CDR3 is TGTGCCAGTAATGGGCAGGGTGGGTGGACCCAGCATTTT. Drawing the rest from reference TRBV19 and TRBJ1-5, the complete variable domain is DGGITQSPKYLFRKEGQNVTLSCEQNLNHDAMYWYRQDPGQGLRLIYYSQIVNDFQKGDIAEGYSVSREKKESFPLTVTSAQKNPTAFYLCASNGQGGWTQHFGDGTRLSIL.

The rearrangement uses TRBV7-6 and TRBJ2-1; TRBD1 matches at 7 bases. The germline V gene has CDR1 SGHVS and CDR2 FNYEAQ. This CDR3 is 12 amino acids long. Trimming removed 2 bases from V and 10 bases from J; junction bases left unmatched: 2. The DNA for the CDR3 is TGTGCCAGCAGCTTAACAGGGGTAGAGCAGTTCTTC. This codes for CASSLTGVEQFF.

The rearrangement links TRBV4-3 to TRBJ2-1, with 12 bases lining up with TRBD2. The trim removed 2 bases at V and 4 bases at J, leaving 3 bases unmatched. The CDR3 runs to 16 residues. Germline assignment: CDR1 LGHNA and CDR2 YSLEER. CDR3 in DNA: TGCGCCAGCAGCCAACCTAGCGGGGGGGCTTACAATGAGCAGTTCTTC. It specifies CASSQPSGGAYNEQFF.

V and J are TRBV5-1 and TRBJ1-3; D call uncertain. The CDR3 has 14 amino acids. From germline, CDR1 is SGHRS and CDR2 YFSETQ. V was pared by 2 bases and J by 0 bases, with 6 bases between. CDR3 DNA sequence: TGCGCCAGCAGCTTCGGTGTCTCTGGAAACACCATATATTTT. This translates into CASSFGVSGNTIYF.

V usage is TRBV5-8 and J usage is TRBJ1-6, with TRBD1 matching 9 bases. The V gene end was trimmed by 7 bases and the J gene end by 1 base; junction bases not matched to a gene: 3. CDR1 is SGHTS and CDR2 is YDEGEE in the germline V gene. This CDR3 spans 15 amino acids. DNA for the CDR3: TGTGCCAGCGACAGGGGGGGGTCCTATAATTCACCCCTCCACTTT. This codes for CASDRGGSYNSPLHF.

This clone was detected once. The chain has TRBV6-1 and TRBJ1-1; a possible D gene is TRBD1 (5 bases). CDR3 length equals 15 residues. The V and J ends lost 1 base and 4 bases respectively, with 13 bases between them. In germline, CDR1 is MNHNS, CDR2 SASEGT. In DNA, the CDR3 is TGTGCCAGCAGTGAAGACGGCAGGGTAGCCACTGAAGCTTTCTTT. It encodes CASSEDGRVATEAFF.

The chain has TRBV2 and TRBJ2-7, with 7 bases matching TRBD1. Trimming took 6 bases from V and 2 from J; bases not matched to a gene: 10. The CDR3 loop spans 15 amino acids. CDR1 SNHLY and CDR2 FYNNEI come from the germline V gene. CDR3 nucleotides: TGTGCCAGCAGGGGAGACAGGGCCCTCACCTACGAGCAGTACTTC. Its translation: CASRGDRALTYEQYF.

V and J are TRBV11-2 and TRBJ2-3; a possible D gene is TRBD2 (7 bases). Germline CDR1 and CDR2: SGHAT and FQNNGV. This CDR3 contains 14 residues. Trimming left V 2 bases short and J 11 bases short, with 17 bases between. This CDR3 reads CASSLSRGARGQYF. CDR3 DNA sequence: TGTGCCAGCAGCTTAAGTCGGGGGGCCAGGGGGCAGTATTTT.

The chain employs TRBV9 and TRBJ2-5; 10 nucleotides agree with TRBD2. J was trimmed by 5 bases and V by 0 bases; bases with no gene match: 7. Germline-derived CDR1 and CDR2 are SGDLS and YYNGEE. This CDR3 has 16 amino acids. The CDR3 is CASSVAGLAGVETQYF. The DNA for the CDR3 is TGTGCCAGCAGCGTAGCAGGTCTAGCGGGGGTGGAGACCCAGTACTTC.

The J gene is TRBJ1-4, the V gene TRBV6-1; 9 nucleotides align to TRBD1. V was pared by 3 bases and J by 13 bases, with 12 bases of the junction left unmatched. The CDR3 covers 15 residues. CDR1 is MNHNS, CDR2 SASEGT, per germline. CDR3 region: CASSDVPPGQGILFF. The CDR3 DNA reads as TGTGCCAGCAGTGATGTTCCCCCCGGACAGGGGATACTGTTTTTT.

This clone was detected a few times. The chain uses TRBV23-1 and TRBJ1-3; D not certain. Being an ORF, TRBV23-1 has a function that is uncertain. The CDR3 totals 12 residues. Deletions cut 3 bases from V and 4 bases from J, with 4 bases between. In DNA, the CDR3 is TGCGCCAGCAGTCACCAAGGAAACACCATATATTTT. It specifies CASSHQGNTIYF.

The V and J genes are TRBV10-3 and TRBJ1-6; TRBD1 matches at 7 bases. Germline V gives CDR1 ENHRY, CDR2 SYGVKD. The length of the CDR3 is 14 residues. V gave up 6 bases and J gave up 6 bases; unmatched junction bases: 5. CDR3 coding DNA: TGTGCCATCAGGGAGACAGGGTTTAATTCACCCCTCCACTTT. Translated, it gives CAIRETGFNSPLHF.

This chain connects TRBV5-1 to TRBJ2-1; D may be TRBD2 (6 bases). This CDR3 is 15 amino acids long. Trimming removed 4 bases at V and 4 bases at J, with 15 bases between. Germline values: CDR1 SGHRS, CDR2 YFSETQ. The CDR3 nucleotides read TGCGCCAGCAGCCGGACGGCGGGGAGGTACAATGAGCAGTTCTTC. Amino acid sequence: CASSRTAGRYNEQFF.

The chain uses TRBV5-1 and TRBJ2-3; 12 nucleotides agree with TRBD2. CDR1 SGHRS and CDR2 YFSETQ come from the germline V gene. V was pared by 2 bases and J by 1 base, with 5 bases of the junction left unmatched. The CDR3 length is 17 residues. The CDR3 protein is CASSFGLAGRGTDTQYF. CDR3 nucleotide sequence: TGCGCCAGCAGCTTCGGACTAGCGGGGAGGGGCACAGATACGCAGTATTTT.

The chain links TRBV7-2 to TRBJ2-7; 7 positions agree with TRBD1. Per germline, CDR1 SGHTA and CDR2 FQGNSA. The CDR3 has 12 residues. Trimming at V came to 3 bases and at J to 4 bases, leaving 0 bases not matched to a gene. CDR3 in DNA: TGTGCCAGCAGCTTGACAGGGTACGAGCAGTACTTC. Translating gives CASSLTGYEQYF. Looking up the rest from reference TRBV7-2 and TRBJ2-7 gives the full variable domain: GAGVSQSPSNKVTEKGKDVELRCDPISGHTALYWYRQSLGQGLEFLIYFQGNSAPDKSGLPSDRFSAERTGGSVSTLTIQRTQQEDSAVYLCASSLTGYEQYFGPGTRLTVT.

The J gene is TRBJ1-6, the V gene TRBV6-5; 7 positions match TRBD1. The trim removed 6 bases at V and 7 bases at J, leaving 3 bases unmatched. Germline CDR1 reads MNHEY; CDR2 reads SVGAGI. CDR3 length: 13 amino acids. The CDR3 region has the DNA TGTGCCAGCAGAAGACAGGGCAATTCACCCCTCCACTTT. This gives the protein CASRRQGNSPLHF.

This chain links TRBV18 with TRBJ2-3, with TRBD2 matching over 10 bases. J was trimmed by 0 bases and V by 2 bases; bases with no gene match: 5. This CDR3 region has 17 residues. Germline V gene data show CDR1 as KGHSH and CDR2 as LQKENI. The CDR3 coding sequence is TGTGCCAGCTCACCAAGGGCTAGCGGGGGAAGCACAGATACGCAGTATTTT. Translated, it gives CASSPRASGGSTDTQYF. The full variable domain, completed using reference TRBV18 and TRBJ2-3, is NAGVMQNPRHLVRRRGQEARLRCSPMKGHSHVYWYRQLPEEGLKFMVYLQKENIIDESGMPKERFSAEFPKEGPSILRIQQVVRGDSAAYFCASSPRASGGSTDTQYFGPGTRLTVL.

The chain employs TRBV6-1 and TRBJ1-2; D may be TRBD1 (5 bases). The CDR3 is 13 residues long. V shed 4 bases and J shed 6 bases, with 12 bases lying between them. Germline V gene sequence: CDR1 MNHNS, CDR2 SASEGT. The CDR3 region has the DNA TGTGCCAGCAGTGTAATGGGGGAGGATGGCTACACCTTC. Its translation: CASSVMGEDGYTF.

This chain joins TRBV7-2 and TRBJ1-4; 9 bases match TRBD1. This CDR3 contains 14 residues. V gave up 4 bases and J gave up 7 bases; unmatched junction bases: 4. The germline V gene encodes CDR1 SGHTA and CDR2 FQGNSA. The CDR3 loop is CASSSGQGFEKLFF. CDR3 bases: TGTGCCAGCAGCTCGGGACAGGGTTTTGAAAAACTGTTTTTT.

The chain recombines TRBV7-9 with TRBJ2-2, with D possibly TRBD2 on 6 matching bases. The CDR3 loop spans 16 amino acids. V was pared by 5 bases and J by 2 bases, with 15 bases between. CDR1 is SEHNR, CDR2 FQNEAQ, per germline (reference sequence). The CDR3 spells CASSLPWGVNTGELFF. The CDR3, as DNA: TGTGCCAGCAGCCTCCCTTGGGGGGTAAACACCGGGGAGCTGTTTTTT.